This passage covers 20 T cell receptor beta chains from one sample sequenced in a study of T-cell reconstitution after alpha-beta-depleted transplantation in children. The authors prepared the TCRbeta library with unique molecular identifiers. Each CDR3 protein gets one entry after TCRdb re-called the PCR reads with MiXCR. The repertoire holds fewer than 750,000 distinct CDR3 sequences, about a quarter seen once, with about 35% in the top ten. The material sequenced was PBMCs, taken before TCRalphabeta/CD19-depleted stem cell transplant. All receptors come from a boy under two years old with Wiskott-Aldrich syndrome, due to receive a stem cell transplant.

In its sample, this clonotype was seen a few times. The genes are TRBV7-8 and TRBJ2-6; D is unclear. The CDR3 loop spans 14 amino acids. The germline gives CDR1 SGHVS, CDR2 FQNEAQ. V lost 1 base to trimming and J lost 3 bases, with 4 bases between them. The CDR3 spells CASSLVGGANVLTF. The DNA for the CDR3 is TGTGCCAGCAGCTTAGTGGGTGGGGCCAACGTCCTGACTTTC.

The genes are TRBV7-2 and TRBJ2-7; the match to TRBD1 covers 9 bases. V was pared by 5 bases and J by 9 bases, with 11 bases of the junction left unmatched. CDR3 length: 14 residues. The germline gives CDR1 SGHTA, CDR2 FQGNSA. The CDR3 loop is CASSARTGEPGQYF. The CDR3 coding sequence is TGTGCCAGCAGCGCCCGGACAGGGGAGCCGGGGCAGTACTTC. Full variable domain (remainder filled in from reference TRBV7-2 and TRBJ2-7): GAGVSQSPSNKVTEKGKDVELRCDPISGHTALYWYRQSLGQGLEFLIYFQGNSAPDKSGLPSDRFSAERTGGSVSTLTIQRTQQEDSAVYLCASSARTGEPGQYFGPGTRLTVT.

This clonotype was detected a few times. V gene TRBV7-9 combines with J gene TRBJ1-3, with D unresolved. V gave up 3 bases and J gave up 4 bases, with 7 bases separating them. Germline values: CDR1 SEHNR, CDR2 FQNEAQ (reference sequence). The CDR3 length is 13 residues. The CDR3 region has the DNA TGTGCCAGCAGCTTCGGTATCGGAAACACCATATATTTT. Its protein is CASSFGIGNTIYF. The variable domain in full, with the rest retrieved from reference TRBV7-9 and TRBJ1-3, is DTGVSQNPRHKITKRGQNVTFRCDPISEHNRLYWYRQTLGQGPEFLTYFQNEAQLEKSRLLSDRFSAERPKGSFSTLEIQRTEQGDSAMYLCASSFGIGNTIYFGEGSWLTVV.

The V gene is TRBV5-1, the J gene TRBJ2-5, with D uncertain. This CDR3 is built from 13 residues. V was shortened by 2 bases and J by 5 bases, with 10 bases between the two germline ends. Germline values: CDR1 SGHRS, CDR2 YFSETQ. In DNA form, the CDR3 reads TGCGCCAGCAGCTTTGGCGGTATGGAGACCCAGTACTTC. This translates into CASSFGGMETQYF. Full variable domain (outside the CDR3, taken from reference TRBV5-1 and TRBJ2-5): KAGVTQTPRYLIKTRGQQVTLSCSPISGHRSVSWYQQTPGQGLQFLFEYFSETQRNKGNFPGRFSGRQFSNSRSEMNVSTLELGDSALYLCASSFGGMETQYFGPGTRLLVL.

This clonotype has just a few counts. The chain links TRBV15 to TRBJ2-7, with TRBD1 matching over 7 bases. The V segment lost 2 bases and the J segment 4 bases; nucleotides outside the gene matches: 2. The CDR3 is made up of 13 amino acids. Germline CDR1 reads LNHNV; CDR2 reads YYDKDF (reference sequence). DNA of the CDR3: TGTGCCACCAGCAGAACGACAGGGTACGAGCAGTACTTC. Protein: CATSRTTGYEQYF.

This clonotype occurred once. The chain joins TRBV2 to TRBJ2-3, with 7 bases fitting TRBD1. Germline lookup yields CDR1 SNHLY and CDR2 FYNNEI. The V and J ends lost 6 bases and 1 base, in that order; junction bases with no gene match: 10. The CDR3 extends over 16 amino acids. CDR3 nucleotide sequence: TGTGCCAGCAGCAAAGACAGGGCCCGCGGCACAGATACGCAGTATTTT. This sequence encodes CASSKDRARGTDTQYF.

The chain combines TRBV6-2 or TRBV6-3 with TRBJ2-1; 8 bases align to TRBD2. J gave up 7 bases and V 2 bases, and 7 bases lay outside the gene matches. This CDR3 spans 15 amino acids. CDR1 is MNHEY and CDR2 is SVGEGT in the germline V gene. CDR3 amino acids: CASSYPTSVINEQFF. Here the CDR3 DNA reads TGTGCCAGCAGTTACCCGACTAGCGTGATAAATGAGCAGTTCTTC.

This clonotype was recorded a few times. The CDR3 sequence: CASRSGTAGYNEQFF. The DNA of the CDR3 is TGTGCCAGCAGGTCCGGGACGGCGGGGTACAATGAGCAGTTCTTC. This rearrangement joins TRBV5-5 to TRBJ2-1; maybe TRBD2 (6 bases). Trimming took 5 bases from V and 4 from J, leaving 16 bases between them. The CDR3 totals 15 residues. Germline CDR1 and CDR2: SGHKS and YYEKEE (reference sequence). Variable domain in full (rest from reference TRBV5-5 and TRBJ2-1): DAGVTQSPTHLIKTRGQQVTLRCSPISGHKSVSWYQQVLGQGPQFIFQYYEKEERGRGNFPDRFSARQFPNYSSELNVNALLLGDSALYLCASRSGTAGYNEQFFGPGTRLTVL.

The V call is TRBV6-1, the J call TRBJ2-1; TRBD2 agrees at 11 bases. The CDR3 consists of 15 residues. Germline V lookup: CDR1 MNHNS, CDR2 SASEGT. After removal of 4 bases from V and 7 bases from J, the junction contained 6 bases not matched to a gene. The CDR3 coding sequence is TGTGCCAGCAGTGGACTAGCGGGGCTTCGGAATGAGCAGTTCTTC. This sequence encodes CASSGLAGLRNEQFF.

The V and J genes are TRBV29-1 and TRBJ2-3; D is unresolved. V was shortened by 3 bases and J by 2 bases, with 9 bases between the two germline ends. Germline CDR1 is SQVTM and CDR2 is ANQGSEA. The CDR3 length is 13 residues. The chain's CDR3 is CSVDMANTDTQYF. CDR3 nucleotides: TGCAGCGTTGATATGGCCAACACAGATACGCAGTATTTT.

This clonotype was counted only a few times. The V and J genes are TRBV9 and TRBJ2-7; 7 bases are shared with TRBD2. V shed 3 bases, J shed 0 bases, and the junction held 6 bases outside the gene matches. Germline CDR1 and CDR2: SGDLS and YYNGEE. The CDR3 is 15 residues long. Here the CDR3 DNA reads TGTGCCAGCAGCGCCGGACTAGAGAGCTCCTACGAGCAGTACTTC. This gives the protein CASSAGLESSYEQYF.

This clonotype was seen a handful of times. V is TRBV5-1 and J is TRBJ2-2; D call uncertain. The CDR3 covers 15 residues. Germline lookup yields CDR1 SGHRS and CDR2 YFSETQ. Deletions cut 0 bases from V and 2 bases from J, with 8 bases between. CDR3 sequence reads: CASSLVERNTGELFF. CDR3 bases: TGCGCCAGCAGCTTGGTGGAGAGAAACACCGGGGAGCTGTTTTTT.

As to this clonotype: This may come from a read error, since a much larger clone is one base off. The chain links TRBV5-1 to TRBJ2-2; 7 bases map to TRBD2. CDR1 SGHRS and CDR2 YFSETQ come from the germline V gene. The CDR3 runs to 15 residues. J was trimmed by 1 base and V by 2 bases; bases with no gene match: 2. The CDR3 sequence: CASSFSGKNTGELFF. The CDR3 coding sequence is TGCGCCAGCAGCTTCAGCGGGAAGAACACCGGGGAGCTGTTTTTT.

This clonotype was seen only a few times. V and J are TRBV27 and TRBJ2-6, with TRBD1 matching 12 bases. The CDR3 extends over 19 amino acids. The V gene end was trimmed by 5 bases and the J gene end by 4 bases; junction bases not matched to a gene: 12. Germline V gene data show CDR1 as MNHEY and CDR2 as SMNVEV (reference sequence). CDR3 loop: CASSGNRGQGAGGANVLTF. The CDR3 DNA follows: TGTGCCAGCAGTGGTAATAGGGGACAGGGGGCAGGAGGGGCCAACGTCCTGACTTTC.

This clonotype was seen more than once but under ten times. The rearrangement uses TRBV9 and TRBJ2-3; D gene uncertain. Looked up from germline, CDR1 is SGDLS and CDR2 is YYNGEE. V was clipped by 1 base and J by 6 bases, with 9 bases between them. The CDR3 has 13 residues. CDR3 amino acids: CASSVSKGDTQYF. The CDR3 coding sequence is TGTGCCAGCAGCGTATCTAAGGGCGATACGCAGTATTTT.

Notes on this clonotype: An end of the junction does not agree with germline; a read error may underlie this. The chain is built from TRBV27 and TRBJ2-6; TRBD1 is a possible D gene (5 bases). Germline loops: CDR1 MNHEY, CDR2 SMNVEV (reference sequence). CDR3 length equals 18 residues. The CDR3 region is CASCLFPTASSGANVLTF. The CDR3 coding sequence is TGTGCCAGCTGTTTATTCCCGACAGCCAGCTCTGGGGCCAACGTCCTGACTTTC.

This chain connects TRBV20-1 to TRBJ2-3; unclear D gene. The CDR3 is 11 amino acids. Germline-derived CDR1 and CDR2 are DFQATT and SNEGSKA (reference sequence). With 0 bases removed from V and 10 bases from J, the gap between germline ends came to 8 bases. The CDR3 spells CSARDYPAQYF. The CDR3, as DNA: TGCAGTGCTAGAGATTACCCCGCGCAGTATTTT.

The rearrangement joins TRBV20-1 to TRBJ2-1; 9 bases are a match to TRBD2. This CDR3 has 16 amino acids. After removal of 5 bases from V and 4 bases from J, the junction contained 12 bases not matched to a gene. The germline gives CDR1 DFQATT, CDR2 SNEGSKA (reference sequence). CDR3 bases: TGCAGTGCTCCCCTTTTTGCGGGAGGGCTTTACAATGAGCAGTTCTTC. Translating gives CSAPLFAGGLYNEQFF.

This clonotype was seen a few times. The chain is built from TRBV20-1 and TRBJ2-1; D is uncertain. Germline V gene data show CDR1 as DFQATT and CDR2 as SNEGSKA (reference sequence). Trimming pared 1 base from V and 0 bases from J, leaving 7 bases between. The CDR3 covers 14 residues. For the CDR3, the DNA is TGCAGTGCTAGAGTATATAGCTCCTACAATGAGCAGTTCTTC. Translation gives CSARVYSSYNEQFF.

In its sample, this clonotype was seen a few times. The chain combines TRBV3-1 with TRBJ1-5; D uncertain. Germline-derived CDR1 and CDR2 are LGHDT and YNNKEL (reference sequence). The ends were cut back, 0 bases at V and 6 bases at J, with 6 bases in the middle. The CDR3 length is 13 residues. The CDR3 bases are TGTGCCAGCAGCCAAGAAGCAGGTCAGCCCCAGCATTTT. Its protein product is CASSQEAGQPQHF.